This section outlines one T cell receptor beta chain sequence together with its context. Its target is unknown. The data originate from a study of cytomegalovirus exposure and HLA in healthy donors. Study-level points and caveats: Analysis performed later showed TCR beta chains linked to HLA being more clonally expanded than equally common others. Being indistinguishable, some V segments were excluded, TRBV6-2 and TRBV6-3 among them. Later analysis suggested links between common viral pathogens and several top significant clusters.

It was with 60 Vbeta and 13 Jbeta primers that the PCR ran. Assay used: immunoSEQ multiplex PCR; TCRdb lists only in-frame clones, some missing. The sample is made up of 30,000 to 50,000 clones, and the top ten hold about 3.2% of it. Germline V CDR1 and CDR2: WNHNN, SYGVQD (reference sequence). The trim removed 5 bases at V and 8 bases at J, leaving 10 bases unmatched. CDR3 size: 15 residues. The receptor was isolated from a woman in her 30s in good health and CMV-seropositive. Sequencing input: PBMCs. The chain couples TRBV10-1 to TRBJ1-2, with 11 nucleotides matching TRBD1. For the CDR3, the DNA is TGCGCCAGCAGTCGTGGCGGAGGACAGGGGGCCGGCTACACCTTC. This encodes CASSRGGGQGAGYTF.